This T cell receptor beta chain originates from a study of cytomegalovirus exposure and HLA in healthy donors. This CDR3 region has 19 residues. General study results and limits: Reported performance of the classifier showed diagnosis of cytomegalovirus status with high specificity and sensitivity.

Comments on this clone: Its antigen is currently unknown.

The protocol was immunoSEQ multiplex PCR, while the TCRdb copy is restricted to in-frame clones and leaves out a portion. The sample lists 100,000 to 150,000 clones, nearly 90% seen once, with 0.95% to 1.5% in the top ten. The clonotype originates from a woman under 30 in good health and CMV-seronegative. The V and J genes are TRBV21-1 and TRBJ1-2; whether TRBD1, the table's D call, matches the DNA was not checked. TRBV21-1 constitutes a pseudogene. Specimen: PBMCs. CDR3 loop: CASSKERGDRGYHNYGYTF. The CDR3 nucleotides read TGTGCCAGCAGCAAAGAACGAGGAGACAGGGGGTACCATAACTATGGCTACACCTTC.